Reported below is one T cell receptor beta chain. This entry is derived from a study of blood T cell repertoires in COVID-19. Authors' processing steps: Reference gene primer amplification gave estimated nucleated cell counts. Clones were read by immunoSEQ multiplex PCR, and TCRdb kept only the in-frame ones, dropping some. That table gives V, J and clone size, and the DNA gave D and trimming. The data hold approximately 350,000 clones, with 80% to 90% observed a single time. The V and J ends lost 2 bases and 5 bases, in that order; junction bases with no gene match: 10. In germline, CDR1 is SGHDN, CDR2 FVKESK. The CDR3 has 16 residues. Patients of the Seattle cohort, enrolled during active infection, were followed longitudinally.

This sequence was found in a woman in her thirties with COVID-19, enrolled during active disease. The sample was peripheral blood. The rearrangement joins TRBV14 to TRBJ1-1; 8 positions agree with TRBD1. CDR3 amino acids: CASSQKLGQAGTEAFF. Here the CDR3 DNA reads TGTGCCAGCAGCCAAAAACTGGGACAGGCTGGGACTGAAGCTTTCTTT.